This T cell receptor (beta chain) appears in the sequencing data of a study of blood T cell repertoires in COVID-19. Background on the study: Material from acute and convalescent COVID-19 was sourced from the United States, Italy and Spain.

Germline lookup yields CDR1 MNHNY and CDR2 SVGAGI (reference sequence). The V gene lost 7 bases and the J gene lost 0 bases, with 13 bases spanning the gap. The CDR3 runs to 15 residues. Per the study methods: Researchers report that nucleated cell counts were estimated from reference gene primer amplification. Clones were sequenced by immunoSEQ multiplex PCR, and TCRdb holds only the in-frame ones, with some missing. From that table come the V and J calls and clone size; the DNA was used to work out D and trimming. The table records 40,000 to 55,000 clones, 85% to 95% of them present only once. The gene calls are TRBV6-6 and TRBJ1-5, with D unresolved. Sequencing used peripheral blood. The sequence came from a woman aged 80 or over with acute or convalescent COVID-19. The CDR3 DNA is TGTGCCAGCACTACGCGTCCCGATAGCAATCAGCCCCAGCATTTT. Protein product: CASTTRPDSNQPQHF.